One and the same sample provided the 27 T cell receptor beta chains below, sequenced in a study of stem cell transplantation in POMP-related autoinflammatory disease. Produced via immunoSEQ multiplex PCR; TCRdb's table is partial and in-frame only. Among 9,900 or so clones listed, 79% were seen once. The starting material was CD4+ T cells from PBMCs, obtained after stem cell transplantation. The receptors stem from a human patient with POMP-related autoinflammation and immune dysregulation (PRAID). These T cells may partly come from the graft donor.

The chain employs TRBV7-9 and TRBJ2-7; 7 bases are shared with TRBD2. Germline trimming cut 7 bases from V and 3 bases from J; bases unmatched to any gene: 15. This CDR3 contains 16 residues. Looked up from germline, CDR1 is SEHNR and CDR2 is FQNEAQ (reference sequence). The CDR3: CASNLGRAGTDYEQYF. CDR3 coding DNA: TGTGCCAGCAACCTAGGGAGGGCAGGGACGGACTACGAGCAGTACTTC. Complete variable domain (other parts from reference TRBV7-9 and TRBJ2-7): DTGVSQNPRHKITKRGQNVTFRCDPISEHNRLYWYRQTLGQGPEFLTYFQNEAQLEKSRLLSDRFSAERPKGSFSTLEIQRTEQGDSAMYLCASNLGRAGTDYEQYFGPGTRLTVT.

CDR3 sequence: CASSSYRGTQYF. CDR3 sequence (DNA): TGTGCCAGCAGCTCCTACCGAGGGACCCAGTACTTC. The chain joins TRBV7-2 to TRBJ2-5; no reliable D call. Between the trimmed V and J ends, which lost 4 bases and 7 bases, there was a span of 10 bases. This CDR3 contains 12 residues. Germline CDR1 SGHTA, CDR2 FQGNSA.

J is TRBJ1-5 and V is TRBV7-2; tentatively, D is TRBD1 (5 bases). In germline, CDR1 is SGHTA, CDR2 FQGNSA. Trimming cost V 5 bases and J 2 bases, with 13 bases left between them. The CDR3 is 15 amino acids. The CDR3, as DNA: TGTGCCAGCAGCATCGGTGGGGGGGGCAATCAGCCCCAGCATTTT. Translated: CASSIGGGGNQPQHF. Drawing the rest from reference TRBV7-2 and TRBJ1-5, the complete variable domain is GAGVSQSPSNKVTEKGKDVELRCDPISGHTALYWYRQSLGQGLEFLIYFQGNSAPDKSGLPSDRFSAERTGGSVSTLTIQRTQQEDSAVYLCASSIGGGGNQPQHFGDGTRLSIL.

The chain links TRBV10-3 to TRBJ2-5; TRBD1 matches 9 bases. CDR3 size: 14 residues. CDR1 and CDR2 from the germline V gene are ENHRY and SYGVKD. Germline trimming cut 6 bases from V and 2 bases from J; bases unmatched to any gene: 4. CDR3 DNA: TGTGCCATCAGATCGGACAGGGGTCAAGAGACCCAGTACTTC. Its translation: CAIRSDRGQETQYF.

The V and J genes are TRBV2 and TRBJ2-5; D is undetermined. With 2 bases removed from V and 2 bases from J, the gap between germline ends came to 9 bases. CDR1 and CDR2 from the germline V gene are SNHLY and FYNNEI. There are 14 residues in the CDR3. The CDR3 region is CASSEIVRQETQYF. Written as DNA, the CDR3 is TGTGCCAGCAGTGAAATCGTTAGACAAGAGACCCAGTACTTC.

As regards this clone: Sequence at one end of the junction differs from germline and may be a read error. This chain links TRBV28 with TRBJ1-6, with a possible D match to TRBD1 (6 bases). Germline V gene sequence: CDR1 MDHEN, CDR2 SYDVKM. The CDR3 consists of 12 residues. The CDR3 DNA reads TGTGCTAGCACAGGGAGGTGGTCACCCCTCCACTTT. Translation: CASTGRWSPLHF. The full variable domain, rest sourced from reference TRBV28 and TRBJ1-6, is DVKVTQSSRYLVKRTGEKVFLECVQDMDHENMFWYRQDPGLGLRLIYFSYDVKMKEKGDIPEGYSVSREKKERFSLILESASTNQTSMYLCASTGRWSPLHFGNGTRLTVT.

The chain recombines TRBV9 with TRBJ1-3; possible D gene TRBD1, 6 bases. CDR3 length equals 14 residues. V lost 0 bases and J lost 9, with 13 bases in between. Per germline, CDR1 SGDLS and CDR2 YYNGEE. The CDR3 DNA follows: TGTGCCAGCAGCGTAGGAGGCTCCAGGGGCACCATATATTTT. Protein: CASSVGGSRGTIYF.

V usage is TRBV19 and J usage is TRBJ1-5, with TRBD1 as a possible D gene (6 bases). The CDR3 totals 16 residues. CDR1 LNHDA and CDR2 SQIVND come from the germline V gene (reference sequence). Trimming took off 5 bases at V and 3 bases at J, with 17 bases between the two ends. Here the CDR3 reads CASSSGGGITNQPQHF. The DNA for the CDR3 is TGTGCCAGTAGTTCCGGGGGGGGCATTACCAATCAGCCCCAGCATTTT.

This chain connects TRBV5-1 to TRBJ2-3; 9 bases match TRBD2. The V gene end was trimmed by 4 bases and the J gene end by 3 bases; junction bases not matched to a gene: 12. Germline CDR1 SGHRS, CDR2 YFSETQ. There are 17 residues in the CDR3. The CDR3 sequence is CASSDGTSRVFTDTQYF. CDR3 coding DNA: TGCGCCAGCAGCGACGGGACTAGCCGGGTTTTTACAGATACGCAGTATTTT.

The chain recombines TRBV7-8 with TRBJ2-2, with D unclear. Per germline, CDR1 SGHVS and CDR2 FQNEAQ. With 1 base removed from V and 7 bases from J, the gap between germline ends came to 7 bases. This CDR3 is 13 amino acids long. CDR3 in DNA: TGTGCCAGCAGCTTAGAAAGGGACGGGGAGCTGTTTTTT. This translates into CASSLERDGELFF.

CDR3: CASSTRRQGNTEAFF. The DNA of the CDR3 is TGTGCCAGCAGTACCCGACGACAGGGGAACACTGAAGCTTTCTTT. The chain combines TRBV6-5 with TRBJ1-1; TRBD1 matches 7 bases. CDR1 is MNHEY, CDR2 SVGAGI, per germline. The CDR3 is 15 amino acids. The V segment lost 5 bases and the J segment 1 base; nucleotides outside the gene matches: 7.

The chain recombines TRBV5-1 with TRBJ2-1, with 8 bases aligning to TRBD2. The J segment lost 3 bases and the V segment lost 4 bases, leaving 9 bases of the junction unmatched. The CDR3 sequence is 16 residues long. Germline lookup yields CDR1 SGHRS and CDR2 YFSETQ. The CDR3 DNA sequence: TGCGCCAGCAGCGCTGGTGGAGCGGGAGTCTACAATGAGCAGTTCTTC. As protein: CASSAGGAGVYNEQFF.

CDR3 in amino acids: CASSYSPGANVLTF. In DNA form, the CDR3 reads TGCGCCAGCAGTTACAGCCCTGGGGCCAACGTCCTGACTTTC. This chain connects TRBV5-1 to TRBJ2-6; no definite D call. V was trimmed by 5 bases and J by 2 bases, leaving 8 bases between them. Germline V gene data show CDR1 as SGHRS and CDR2 as YFSETQ. CDR3 length: 14 residues.

This chain uses TRBV19 with TRBJ1-5, with 9 bases matching TRBD1. The CDR3 sequence is 13 residues long. The germline V gene encodes CDR1 LNHDA and CDR2 SQIVND (reference sequence). V lost 9 bases, J lost 7 bases, and 7 bases stayed unmatched. The DNA of the CDR3 is TGTGCCAGCCGGGACAGGGATATCCAGCCCCAGCATTTT. It encodes CASRDRDIQPQHF.

The V gene is TRBV27, the J gene TRBJ2-5; 14 bases match TRBD2. Trimming cost V 5 bases and J 4 bases; bases outside gene matches: 9. Germline V gives CDR1 MNHEY, CDR2 SMNVEV (reference sequence). This CDR3 is 17 amino acids long. CDR3: CASSPRLAGGRRETQYF. The CDR3 region has the DNA TGTGCCAGCAGTCCCCGACTAGCGGGAGGGCGACGAGAGACCCAGTACTTC.

V usage is TRBV18 and J usage is TRBJ1-2; TRBD1 matches 7 bases. V gave up 3 bases and J gave up 2 bases; unmatched junction bases: 3. The germline gives CDR1 KGHSH, CDR2 LQKENI. The CDR3 length is 14 residues. This chain's CDR3 is CASSPQGGNYGYTF. The DNA of the CDR3 is TGTGCCAGCTCACCGCAAGGGGGCAACTATGGCTACACCTTC.

The rearrangement links TRBV5-4 to TRBJ2-1; no firm D call. The CDR3 is 13 residues long. V gave up 6 bases and J gave up 9 bases, with 16 bases separating them. From germline, CDR1 is SGHNT and CDR2 YYREEE (reference sequence). The CDR3 coding sequence is TGTGCCAGCACCTCGTTCGCTGCGAGTGAGCAGTTCTTC. It encodes CASTSFAASEQFF.

The gene calls are TRBV10-3 and TRBJ2-7; 11 nucleotides line up with TRBD1. Per the germline V gene, CDR1 is ENHRY and CDR2 is SYGVKD. The CDR3 loop spans 13 amino acids. V gave up 6 bases and J gave up 4 bases; unmatched junction bases: 2. The CDR3 coding sequence is TGTGCCATCAGAGGACAGGGGGCGTACGAGCAGTACTTC. Translation gives CAIRGQGAYEQYF.

The chain links TRBV7-9 to TRBJ2-7, with 9 bases that match TRBD1. Trimming took 5 bases from V and 3 from J; bases not matched to a gene: 14. Germline-derived CDR1 and CDR2 are SEHNR and FQNEAQ (reference sequence). The CDR3 sequence is 17 residues long. In nucleotides, the CDR3 is TGTGCCAGCAGCCGTCGCGGGACAGGGATCGGTAGCTACGAGCAGTACTTC. Protein: CASSRRGTGIGSYEQYF.

In this sample, this clone turned up once. This chain uses TRBV27 with TRBJ2-7; TRBD1 might be the D (5 bases). Germline CDR1 reads MNHEY; CDR2 reads SMNVEV (reference sequence). The CDR3 contains 14 residues. Trimming took 8 bases from V and 3 from J, leaving 17 bases between them. For the CDR3, the DNA is TGTGCCAGCGGAAAAGGTAGGGGTCTCTACGAGCAGTACTTC. The encoded protein is CASGKGRGLYEQYF.

By sample fraction, this clone is medium-sized. V and J are TRBV6-5 and TRBJ2-1; unclear D gene. This CDR3 contains 16 residues. Trimming cost V 0 bases and J 4 bases, with 13 bases left between them. The germline CDR1 and CDR2 sequences are MNHEY and SVGAGI. DNA of the CDR3: TGTGCCAGCAGTTACTCCGCAAGCAGGCTTTACAATGAGCAGTTCTTC. The encoded protein is CASSYSASRLYNEQFF.

The V and J genes are TRBV27 and TRBJ2-1; 16 bases map to TRBD2. The CDR3 totals 15 residues. The V segment lost 7 bases and the J segment 7 bases; nucleotides outside the gene matches: 4. CDR1 and CDR2 from the germline V gene are MNHEY and SMNVEV (reference sequence). The CDR3 reads CASKPGLAGGNEQFF. The CDR3 bases are TGTGCCAGCAAACCGGGACTAGCGGGAGGGAATGAGCAGTTCTTC.

In this sample, this clone turned up once. This chain connects TRBV5-4 to TRBJ2-7; 9 nucleotides align to TRBD2. The CDR3 consists of 18 residues. CDR1 is SGHNT, CDR2 YYREEE, per germline (reference sequence). V lost 3 bases and J lost 7; bases outside the gene matches: 20. The CDR3 sequence: CASSSEQDEREVSGEQYF. DNA of the CDR3: TGTGCCAGCAGCTCGGAACAGGACGAGCGGGAGGTCTCCGGGGAGCAGTACTTC.

The chain recombines TRBV10-3 with TRBJ2-3, with 8 nucleotides matching TRBD2. The ends lost 0 bases at V and 4 bases at J; junction bases unmatched: 6. CDR1 is ENHRY and CDR2 is SYGVKD in the germline V gene. The CDR3 runs 16 residues. The CDR3 sequence is CAISESISGASDTQYF. In DNA form, the CDR3 reads TGTGCCATCAGTGAGTCAATTAGCGGGGCATCAGATACGCAGTATTTT.

The DNA for the CDR3 is TGTGCCATCAGTCAAACTCGAGGGTGGAAGGACTCCTACGCAGATACGCAGTATTTT. This translates into CAISQTRGWKDSYADTQYF. The V gene is TRBV10-3, the J gene TRBJ2-3, with a tentative D call TRBD2 (5 bases). The CDR3 sequence is 19 residues long. Trimming left V 5 bases short and J 4 bases short, with 28 bases between. Germline V lookup: CDR1 ENHRY, CDR2 SYGVKD.

The gene calls are TRBV19 and TRBJ2-5; TRBD2 matches at 7 bases. From germline, CDR1 is LNHDA and CDR2 SQIVND (reference sequence). Trimming removed 1 base from V and 2 bases from J; junction bases left unmatched: 4. CDR3 length equals 15 residues. The CDR3 sequence is CASSIGWEGQETQYF. The CDR3 DNA follows: TGTGCCAGTAGTATAGGGTGGGAGGGACAAGAGACCCAGTACTTC.

The rearrangement links TRBV6-5 to TRBJ2-4; TRBD2 aligns across 7 bases. The CDR3 is 14 residues long. Germline V gene lookup returns CDR1 MNHEY and CDR2 SVGAGI. The V gene end was trimmed by 7 bases and the J gene end by 0 bases; junction bases not matched to a gene: 3. CDR3 region: CASTSGVAKNIQYF. In DNA, the CDR3 is TGTGCCAGCACGAGCGGGGTAGCCAAAAACATTCAGTACTTC.